The rows below give T cell receptor beta chains drawn from one sample of a study of cytotoxic CD8 clonotypes in ibrutinib-treated CLL. Sequencing was performed with immunoSEQ multiplex PCR; in TCRdb, only in-frame clones are kept and a portion is missing. The profile shows more than 110,000 clones, about 84% of them singletons. This material consisted of PBMCs, taken after 36 months of ibrutinib treatment. The source of these receptors is a human donor with chronic lymphocytic leukemia. Both conserved end residues are part of each CDR3. A D gene is named only where the DNA matches it firmly. Expanded clones get a size class; other rows say once, few or many, or leave the size out.

NA | NA | TRBJ2-1 | 15 | TRBV5-1 | CASSLESAAYNEQFF | TGCGCCAGCAGCTTGGAATCTGCAGCCTACAATGAGCAGTTCTTC
NA | NA | TRBJ1-1 | 14 | TRBV5-1 | CASSLKVASTEAFF | TGCGCCAGCAGCTTGAAGGTCGCTTCTACTGAAGCTTTCTTT
NA | TRBD2 | TRBJ2-3 | 15 | TRBV6-1 | CASRPGLAGSNTQYF | TGTGCCAGCAGACCAGGACTAGCGGGATCAAATACGCAGTATTTT
once | NA | TRBJ1-1 | 16 | TRBV2 | CASSGRAPGWATEAFF | TGTGCCAGCAGTGGCCGGGCCCCGGGGTGGGCCACTGAAGCTTTCTTT
few | TRBD1 | TRBJ1-4 | 16 | TRBV28 | CASSSTGESTNEKLFF | TGTGCCAGCAGTTCGACAGGGGAGTCGACTAATGAAAAACTGTTTTTT
once | TRBD2 | TRBJ2-5 | 15 | TRBV12-5 | CASGPGTSAQETQYF | TGTGCTAGTGGTCCAGGGACTAGCGCCCAAGAGACCCAGTACTTC
NA | NA | TRBJ2-2 | 13 | TRBV7-3 | CASRSGGPGELFF | TGTGCCAGCAGGTCAGGCGGACCCGGGGAGCTGTTTTTT
NA | NA | TRBJ1-1 | 12 | TRBV11-3 | CASSPSRGAAFF | TGTGCCAGCAGCCCTTCACGGGGGGCAGCTTTCTTT
NA | NA | TRBJ2-2 | 15 | TRBV5-1 | CASSWMGQSTGELFF | TGCGCCAGCAGCTGGATGGGACAAAGCACCGGGGAGCTGTTTTTT
NA | TRBD1 | TRBJ1-2 | 15 | TRBV4-1 | CASSPRQGLNYGYTF | TGCGCCAGCAGCCCCCGACAGGGGCTCAACTATGGCTACACCTTC
few | NA | TRBJ1-5 | 12 | TRBV30 | CAWNRANQPQHF | TGTGCCTGGAACAGGGCCAATCAGCCCCAGCATTTT
NA | NA | TRBJ2-6 | 15 | TRBV5-1 | CASSLAVGGANVLTF | TGCGCCAGCAGCTTGGCTGTCGGTGGGGCCAACGTCCTGACTTTC
few | NA | TRBJ1-2 | 13 | TRBV28 | CASSYNRVHGYTF | TGTGCCAGCAGTTACAACAGGGTCCATGGCTACACCTTC
NA | NA | TRBJ1-2 | 12 | TRBV19 | CASTPGAYGYTF | TGTGCCAGTACCCCTGGCGCGTATGGCTACACCTTC
NA | TRBD1 | TRBJ1-2 | 18 | TRBV7-9 | CASSHTLLTGGRGYGYTF | TGTGCCAGCAGCCACACGCTCCTCACAGGGGGGCGGGGCTATGGCTACACCTTC
NA | NA | TRBJ2-7 | 13 | TRBV6-6 | CASRLGQSYEQYF | TGTGCCAGCAGACTCGGACAGTCCTACGAGCAGTACTTC
NA | NA | TRBJ1-1 | 15 | TRBV5-1 | CASSLSAGRVTEAFF | TGCGCCAGCAGCTTGAGCGCAGGGCGTGTAACTGAAGCTTTCTTT
NA | TRBD2 | TRBJ2-7 | 15 | TRBV6-6 | CASSYSTGGVGEQYF | TGTGCCAGCAGTTACTCGACGGGGGGGGTCGGCGAGCAGTACTTC